Sequencing of this T cell receptor (beta chain) was carried out in a study of OX40 agonist ivuxolimab in advanced cancers. Study observations and caveats: In the 0.1 to 3.0 mg/kg range, CD4+ and CD8+ blood T cells had expanded clonally by week 6.

J lost 1 base, V lost 6 bases, and 9 bases had no gene match. Germline V gives CDR1 MDHEN, CDR2 SYDVKM. This CDR3 is built from 16 residues. This clone was seen only once. The antigen remains undetermined. Generated by immunoSEQ multiplex PCR, the TCRdb table keeps only in-frame clones and is missing some. The table has almost 90,000 clones, approximately 90% seen once. The source is an adult with an advanced solid tumor such as melanoma, head and neck, liver or kidney cancer. The J gene is TRBJ2-5, the V gene TRBV28; TRBD1 aligns across 9 bases. The sample here was CD4+ or CD8+ T cells sorted from blood, taken in a trial of the OX40 agonist ivuxolimab. CDR3 sequence: CASSQNTGGFQETQYF. CDR3 nucleotide sequence: TGTGCCAGCAGCCAAAACACAGGGGGCTTCCAAGAGACCCAGTACTTC.